The text below deals with one T cell receptor beta chain. The clone's antigen remains unknown. The input lacks base qualities; no much larger clone sits a single base away. The CDR3 regions of human TCRbeta chains were subjected to immunosequencing. Per the source publication's procedure: Repertoire TCRs were checked for matches against a reference library of SARS-CoV-2-specific TCRs that had been generated using the MIRA antigen-specificity platform. Breadth meant the fraction of unique TCRs that were SARS-CoV-2-associated, whereas depth meant the fraction of total T cells that were SARS-CoV-2-associated. Using the MIRA data, each spike-specific TCR was mapped to the spike region that the TCR reacts to and placed in a CD4 or CD8 class. Log10-transformed breadth and depth values were compared by one-way ANOVA with Sidak's multiple comparisons tests. TCRdb mirrors the immuneACCESS table, restricted to in-frame sequences. Some clones are absent from its copies; in checked studies, under half trace to an unresolved V gene, and the reason for the others is unknown. From that table come the V and J calls and clone size; the DNA was used to work out D and trimming. Within this sample are around 140,000 clones, with about 92% of them counted one time only. The ten largest clones represent roughly 12% of the sample.

This sample stems from a study of T cell responses to AZD1222 COVID-19 vaccine (dated by TCRdb to about 2021). Background for the entire study: A total of 230 or so trial participants underwent TCR sequencing, of whom 200 to 220 received two doses of AZD1222 and roughly 25 received two doses of the MenACWY control vaccine. Enrollment into the trials was organized by age into subgroups of 18-55, 56-69 and 70-plus years, and those subgroups contained approximately 160, 26 and 62 TCR-sequenced participants, respectively.

The full study reports these points: Participants were mostly white British and included more females than males, and it was suggested by the authors that clonal diversity may have been underestimated. Epitopes outside the regions mutated in the B.1.351 and B.1.1.7 variants were reportedly recognized by nearly half of the unique spike-specific TCRs. Conclusions about previously exposed vaccinees are limited, since just six AZD1222 recipients were seropositive for SARS-CoV-2 at baseline. After two AZD1222 doses, both the breadth and the depth of spike-specific TCRs were significantly higher than at day 0 and than in MenACWY recipients. Because no samples from the day 14 peak response were available, repertoires could be characterized only after the peak T cell response. The vaccine-associated CD4 TCRs covered the entire spike protein, and the dominant responses fell in regions 160-218 and 743-854. The 56-69-year group was small, and its depth increase did not reach significance, likely because of low power.

Read against the paper, the sample's time point label means: sample from adult after SARS-CoV-2 infection, after symptom onset. A couple of convalescent COVID-19 patients, sampled after symptom onset from adults with prior SARS-CoV-2 infection, were also TCR-sequenced for comparison. Germline trimming: 5 bases from V, 0 bases from J; junction bases outside gene matches: 2. As encoded in the germline V gene, CDR1 is SGHVS while CDR2 is FQNEAQ. Its CDR3 holds 14 amino acids, cysteine through phenylalanine. CDR3 DNA is the only sequence kept; it has 42 bases, read in frame from the first base. The receptor comes from an adult who had recovered from COVID-19. The receptor chain draws on TRBV7-8 and TRBJ2-3, with TRBD2 identical over 7 junction bases. This specimen was peripheral blood, taken after recovery from COVID-19. The encoded CDR3 is CASSRDYSTDTQYF. The sequence in DNA is TGTGCCAGCAGCCGGGACTACAGCACAGATACGCAGTATTTT.